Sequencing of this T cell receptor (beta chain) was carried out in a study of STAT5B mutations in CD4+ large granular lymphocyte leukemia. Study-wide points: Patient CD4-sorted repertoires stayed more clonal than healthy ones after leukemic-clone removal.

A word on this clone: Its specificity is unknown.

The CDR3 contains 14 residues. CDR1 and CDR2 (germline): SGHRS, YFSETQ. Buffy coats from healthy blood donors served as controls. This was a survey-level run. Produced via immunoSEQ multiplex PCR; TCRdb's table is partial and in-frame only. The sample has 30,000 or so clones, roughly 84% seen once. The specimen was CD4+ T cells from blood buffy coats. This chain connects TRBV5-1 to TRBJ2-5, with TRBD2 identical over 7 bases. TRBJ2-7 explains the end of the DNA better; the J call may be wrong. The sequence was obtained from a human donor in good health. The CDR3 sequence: CASSAMTSSNEQYF. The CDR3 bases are TGCGCCAGCAGCGCCATGACTAGCAGCAACGAGCAGTACTTC.